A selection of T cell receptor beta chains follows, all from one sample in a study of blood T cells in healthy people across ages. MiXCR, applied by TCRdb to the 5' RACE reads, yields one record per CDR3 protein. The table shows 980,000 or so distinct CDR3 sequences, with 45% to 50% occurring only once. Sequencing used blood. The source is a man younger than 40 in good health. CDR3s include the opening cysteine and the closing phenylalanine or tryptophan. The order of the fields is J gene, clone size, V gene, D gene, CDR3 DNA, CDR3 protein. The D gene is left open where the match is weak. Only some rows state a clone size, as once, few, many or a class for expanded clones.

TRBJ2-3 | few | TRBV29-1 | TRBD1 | TGCAGCGTTGCCGGGACAGGGCCACCCCTTAGCACAGATACGCAGTATTTT | CSVAGTGPPLSTDTQYF
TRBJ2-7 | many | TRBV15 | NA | TGTGCCACCAGCCCGGACAGTACTACCTACGAGCAGTACTTC | CATSPDSTTYEQYF
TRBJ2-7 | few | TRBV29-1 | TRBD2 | TGCAGCGCCCAAATAGGACTAGCGGGGACCTACGAGCAGTACTTC | CSAQIGLAGTYEQYF
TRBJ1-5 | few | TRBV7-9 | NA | TGTGCCAGCAGCTTCCAAACCGGGCCCCAGCATTTT | CASSFQTGPQHF
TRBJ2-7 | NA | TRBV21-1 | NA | TGTGCCAGCAGCAAAGTTTGGGGTGACTACGAGCAGTACTTC | CASSKVWGDYEQYF
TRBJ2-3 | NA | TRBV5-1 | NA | TGCGCCAGCAGTTTACAGGTGTCCCCTGACACAGATACGCAGTATTTT | CASSLQVSPDTDTQYF
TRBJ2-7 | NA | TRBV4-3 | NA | TGCGCCAGCAGCCAAGATCGGCAGGGCACCTACGAGCAGTACTTC | CASSQDRQGTYEQYF
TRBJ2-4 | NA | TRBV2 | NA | TGTGCCAGCACTCTTTGGGATATCAAAAACATTCAGTACTTC | CASTLWDIKNIQYF
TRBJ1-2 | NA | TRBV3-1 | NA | TGTGCCTGCCGGGACCGAGATAACTATGGCTACACCTTC | CACRDRDNYGYTF
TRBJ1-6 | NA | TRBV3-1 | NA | TGTGCCAGCAGCCAAGACGGACGGAATAATTCACCCCTCCACTTT | CASSQDGRNNSPLHF
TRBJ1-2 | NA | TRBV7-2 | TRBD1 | TGTGCCAGCAGCTGGGACAGGAGCTATGGCTACACCTTC | CASSWDRSYGYTF
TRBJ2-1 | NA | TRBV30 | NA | TGTGCCTGGAGCGCCGTATGGAGAAGCGCCTACAATGAGCAGTTCTTC | CAWSAVWRSAYNEQFF
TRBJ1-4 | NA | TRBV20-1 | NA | TGCAGTGCTAGAGATCTAGGTCTTGCTGAGGAAAAACTGTTTTTT | CSARDLGLAEEKLFF
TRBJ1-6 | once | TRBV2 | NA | TGTGCCAGCAGTGAAGTGAGGCGGACAAATTCACCCCTCCACTTT | CASSEVRRTNSPLHF
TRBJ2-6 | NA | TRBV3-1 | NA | TGTGCCAGCAGCCAAAGGGAGGGGGCCAACGTCCTGACTTTC | CASSQREGANVLTF
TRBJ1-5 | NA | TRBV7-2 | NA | TGTGCCAGCAGCTTACCCGGTTTTAATCAGCCCCAGCATTTT | CASSLPGFNQPQHF
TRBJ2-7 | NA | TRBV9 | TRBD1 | TGTGCCAGCAGTCCCACCGGGACAGTCTACGAGCAGTACTTC | CASSPTGTVYEQYF
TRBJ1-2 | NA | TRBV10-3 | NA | TGTGCCATGCGATCGACAGCAAACTATGGCTACACCTTC | CAMRSTANYGYTF
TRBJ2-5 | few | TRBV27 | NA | TGTGCCAGCAGTCCACAACAGGGCCAAGAGACCCAGTACTTC | CASSPQQGQETQYF
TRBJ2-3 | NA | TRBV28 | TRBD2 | TGTGCCAGCAGTTCAGGGACTAGCTATACAGATACGCAGTATTTT | CASSSGTSYTDTQYF
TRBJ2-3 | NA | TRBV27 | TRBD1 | TGTGCCTGCACCAGACAGGGTAGGCCAGATACGCAGTATTTT | CACTRQGRPDTQYF
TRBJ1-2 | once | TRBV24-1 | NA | TGTGCCACCAGTGTCGACAGTAACTACGGCTACACCTTC | CATSVDSNYGYTF
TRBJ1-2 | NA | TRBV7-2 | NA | TGTGCCAGCAGCTCACTTAGCAGGACTAACTATGGCTACACCTTC | CASSSLSRTNYGYTF
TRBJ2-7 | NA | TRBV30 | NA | TGTGCCTGGAGTATATCGGCCTACGAGCAGTACTTC | CAWSISAYEQYF
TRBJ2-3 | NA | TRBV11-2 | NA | TGTGCCAGCAGCTTAGTAAGAGGTGGTGGAGATACGCAGTATTTT | CASSLVRGGGDTQYF
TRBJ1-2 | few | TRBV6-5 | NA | TGTGCCAGCAGTTACACTGACGGCTATGGCTACACCTTC | CASSYTDGYGYTF
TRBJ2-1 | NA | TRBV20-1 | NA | TGCAGTGGACAAACCGGGGGCTACAATGAGCAGTTCTTC | CSGQTGGYNEQFF
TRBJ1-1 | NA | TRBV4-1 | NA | TGCGCCAGCAGCCAAGATCCGTCCCGGACTGAAGCTTTCTTT | CASSQDPSRTEAFF
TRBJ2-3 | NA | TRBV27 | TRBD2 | TGTGCCAGCACGAGGAGCGGGGCGATAGGTGATACGCAGTATTTT | CASTRSGAIGDTQYF
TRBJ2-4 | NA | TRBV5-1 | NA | TGCGCCAGCAGCTTGGGGATAACTAATGAGCAGTACTTC | CASSLGITNEQYF
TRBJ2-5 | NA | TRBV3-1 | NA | TGTGCCAGCAGCCAAGATGAGAATGAGCAGTACTTC | CASSQDENEQYF
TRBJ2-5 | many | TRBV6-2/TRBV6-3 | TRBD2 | TGTGCCAGCAGACCGACTAGCGGGGGCCAAGAGACCCAGTACTTC | CASRPTSGGQETQYF
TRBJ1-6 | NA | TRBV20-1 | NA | TGCAGTGCTAGAGCTCAGCCGGCGACCAATTCACCCCTCCACTTT | CSARAQPATNSPLHF
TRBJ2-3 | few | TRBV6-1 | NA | TGTGCCAGCATAAACCTCCTCACTGATACGCAGTATTTT | CASINLLTDTQYF
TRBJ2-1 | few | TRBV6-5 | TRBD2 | TGTGCCAGCAGTTACTCAGCTAGCGGGGGATACAATGAGCAGTTCTTC | CASSYSASGGYNEQFF
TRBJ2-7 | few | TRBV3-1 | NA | TGTGCCAGCAGCCAAGATCCCCAGAGCTACGAGCAGTACTTC | CASSQDPQSYEQYF
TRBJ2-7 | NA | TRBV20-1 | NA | TGCAGTGCTAGGGGTCAGGTAGTATCCTACGAGCAGTACTTC | CSARGQVVSYEQYF
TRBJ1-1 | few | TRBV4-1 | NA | TGCGCCAGCAGCCAAGTGCTGCTAAACACTGAAGCTTTCTTT | CASSQVLLNTEAFF
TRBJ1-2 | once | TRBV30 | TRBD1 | TGTGCCTGGAGTACAACCGGGACAGGGGTTGCTGGCTACACCTTC | CAWSTTGTGVAGYTF
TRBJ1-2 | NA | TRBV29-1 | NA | TGCAGCGTTGATGGTAGAACTAACTATGGCTACACCTTC | CSVDGRTNYGYTF
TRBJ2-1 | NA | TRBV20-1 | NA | TGCAGTGCTAGAGAGGACTTCTCCTACAATGAGCAGTTCTTC | CSAREDFSYNEQFF
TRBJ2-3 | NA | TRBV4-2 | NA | TGTGCCGGCAGCCAAGAGTCCCCGCCCACAGATACGCAGTATTTT | CAGSQESPPTDTQYF
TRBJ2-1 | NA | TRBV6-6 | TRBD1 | TGTGCCAGCAGTTACTCGAGGGGACAGGGATCCTACAATGAGCAGTTCTTC | CASSYSRGQGSYNEQFF
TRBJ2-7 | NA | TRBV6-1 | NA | TGTGCCAGCAGTGCCCCTTGGCAGACCTACGAGCAGTACTTC | CASSAPWQTYEQYF
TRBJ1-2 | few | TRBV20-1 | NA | TGCAGTGCTGTCGGGAGTACTAACTATGGCTACACCTTC | CSAVGSTNYGYTF
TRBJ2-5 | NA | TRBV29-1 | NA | TGCAGCATCCTCGGACAGAAGCCTCAAGAGACCCAGTACTTC | CSILGQKPQETQYF
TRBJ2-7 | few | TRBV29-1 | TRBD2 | TGCAGCGCGGGGAGGGATACCTACGAGCAGTACTTC | CSAGRDTYEQYF
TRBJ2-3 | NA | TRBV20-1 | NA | TGCAGTGCTGAACAGGTGGCCCCAGATACGCAGTATTTT | CSAEQVAPDTQYF
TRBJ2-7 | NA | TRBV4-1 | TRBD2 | TGCGCCAGCAGCCAAGATTGGAGGGAGGGCTACGAGCAGTACTTC | CASSQDWREGYEQYF
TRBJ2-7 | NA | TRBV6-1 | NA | TGTGCCAGCAGTGAAGTGCAGGGCAACACCTACGAGCAGTACTTC | CASSEVQGNTYEQYF
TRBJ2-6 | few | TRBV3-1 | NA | TGTGCCAGCAGCCGAGGGACGTCTGGGGCCAACGTCCTGACTTTC | CASSRGTSGANVLTF
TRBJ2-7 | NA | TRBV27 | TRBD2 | TGTGCCAGCACGGGCCTTGGGGGGGGTCAATACGAGCAGTACTTC | CASTGLGGGQYEQYF